These 6 T cell receptor beta chains originate from one sample sequenced in a study of patients and donors after allogeneic stem cell transplantation. TCRdb recomputed calls from the RT-PCR reads with MiXCR, one row per CDR3 protein. The sample carries approximately 170,000 distinct CDR3 sequences, approximately 30% recorded once. Source material: blood, either unsorted or a sorted T cell fraction (not recorded which). These receptors were obtained from a human donor who was either an allogeneic HSCT recipient or a stem cell or donor lymphocyte infusion donor (not recorded which). It is not recorded whose cells these are; they may come from a transplant donor.

The chain recombines TRBV3-1 with TRBJ2-7; tentatively, D is TRBD2 (6 bases). Trimming took 3 bases from V and 0 from J, leaving 12 bases between them. This CDR3 contains 15 residues. Per the germline V gene, CDR1 is LGHDT and CDR2 is YNNKEL (reference sequence). The CDR3 DNA reads as TGTGCCAGCAGCCAGGGAGGCTTCCGCTCCTACGAGCAGTACTTC. This sequence encodes CASSQGGFRSYEQYF.

The gene calls are TRBV28 and TRBJ2-3; perhaps TRBD2 as D (6 bases). Germline-derived CDR1 and CDR2 are MDHEN and SYDVKM. The CDR3 totals 13 residues. The ends were cut back, 3 bases at V and 5 bases at J, with 9 bases in the middle. Written as DNA, the CDR3 is TGTGCCAGCAGTTTGGGAGGAGTAGATACGCAGTATTTT. It yields the protein CASSLGGVDTQYF.

This clonotype has more than one count but fewer than ten. The rearrangement links TRBV30 to TRBJ2-7; TRBD1 might be the D (5 bases). CDR1 is GTSNPN, CDR2 SVGIG, per germline (reference sequence). Trimming took 2 bases from V and 4 from J, leaving 15 bases between them. The length of the CDR3 is 14 residues. DNA of the CDR3: TGTGCCTGGAGTCCACCCGCCCAGGGTTACGAGCAGTACTTC. Its translation is CAWSPPAQGYEQYF.

There are a few counts of this clonotype. This chain joins TRBV3-1 and TRBJ2-1; no reliable D call. The CDR3 spans 14 residues. Trimming cost V 3 bases and J 5 bases, with 11 bases left between them. Germline V CDR1 and CDR2: LGHDT, YNNKEL (reference sequence). In nucleotides, the CDR3 is TGTGCCAGCAGCCATCACTCCATCCACAATGAGCAGTTCTTC. Protein product: CASSHHSIHNEQFF.

This clonotype is medium-sized within its sample. V gene TRBV7-2 combines with J gene TRBJ2-4, with a weak D call TRBD2 (6 bases). There are 14 residues in the CDR3. CDR1 is SGHTA, CDR2 FQGNSA, per germline. V was cut by 1 base and J by 8 bases, with 12 bases left in between. This CDR3 reads CASSLGAGLDIQYF. In DNA, the CDR3 is TGTGCCAGCAGCTTAGGTGCGGGGCTGGACATTCAGTACTTC.

The chain carries TRBV12-3 or TRBV12-4 and TRBJ2-7; D gene unclear. The V and J ends lost 1 base and 9 bases respectively, with 13 bases between them. This CDR3 contains 13 residues. This chain's CDR3 is CASSLEVQIRQYF. DNA for the CDR3: TGTGCCAGCAGTTTAGAGGTCCAAATAAGGCAGTACTTC.